The 31 T cell receptor beta chains below were found in one sample sequenced in a study of cytomegalovirus exposure and HLA in healthy donors. PCR primers comprised 60 Vbeta and 13 Jbeta primers. Assay used: immunoSEQ multiplex PCR; TCRdb lists only in-frame clones, some missing. The sample includes about 120,000 clones, around 81% of them seen just once. Specimen: PBMCs. The receptor set was obtained from a woman in her 30s in good health and CMV-seronegative.

V is TRBV5-4 and J is TRBJ2-7, with 8 bases fitting TRBD1. Unmatched junction bases numbered 2, after V lost 4 bases and J lost 2 bases. The V gene's germline CDR1 is SGHNT and CDR2 YYREEE (reference sequence). The CDR3 is made up of 13 amino acids. The CDR3, as DNA: TGTGCCAGCAGCGGACAGGGAGCCTACGAGCAGTACTTC. Residues: CASSGQGAYEQYF.

The chain carries TRBV29-1 and TRBJ2-7; D may be TRBD1 (6 bases). The CDR3 is made up of 12 amino acids. The germline V and J ends were trimmed by 5 bases and 4 bases, with 12 bases remaining between them. Germline V gene sequence: CDR1 SQVTM, CDR2 ANQGSEA. The CDR3 bases are TGCAGCGTTAGACAGGATGGGTACGAGCAGTACTTC. It translates to CSVRQDGYEQYF.

The chain combines TRBV28 with TRBJ2-3, with 11 bases fitting TRBD2. Looked up from germline, CDR1 is MDHEN and CDR2 is SYDVKM. V was clipped by 1 base and J by 7 bases; unmatched bases: 13. This CDR3 is 18 amino acids long. This CDR3 is CASSLSPTSGRGRYTQYF. The CDR3 coding sequence is TGTGCCAGCAGTTTATCTCCTACTAGCGGGAGAGGGAGGTATACGCAGTATTTT.

The rearrangement uses TRBV28 and TRBJ2-7; 11 bases map to TRBD2. There are 16 residues in the CDR3. J was trimmed by 4 bases and V by 4 bases; bases with no gene match: 9. Per germline, CDR1 MDHEN and CDR2 SYDVKM. The CDR3 nucleotides read TGTGCCAGCAGTTCACTAACTAGCGGGAGTATATACGAGCAGTACTTC. Amino acid sequence: CASSSLTSGSIYEQYF.

The chain has TRBV7-9 and TRBJ1-4; the match to TRBD1 covers 7 bases. Germline trimming cut 5 bases from V and 0 bases from J; bases unmatched to any gene: 6. CDR3 length equals 16 residues. CDR1 and CDR2 (germline): SEHNR, FQNEAQ (reference sequence). CDR3 coding DNA: TGTGCCAGCAGCGGGACAGACTATGCAACTAATGAAAAACTGTTTTTT. It is translated as CASSGTDYATNEKLFF.

The genes are TRBV7-2 and TRBJ1-2, with D hard to call. The CDR3 totals 15 residues. Germline lookup yields CDR1 SGHTA and CDR2 FQGNSA. Trimming took 1 base from V and 0 from J, leaving 9 bases between them. The DNA for the CDR3 is TGTGCCAGCAGCTTAGTTGGCAGTACTAACTATGGCTACACCTTC. It is translated as CASSLVGSTNYGYTF.

This CDR3 reads CASHPSGVGTRETQYF. Here the CDR3 DNA reads TGTGCCAGCCACCCAAGCGGGGTGGGTACGAGAGAGACCCAGTACTTC. This chain links TRBV28 with TRBJ2-5, with 7 bases fitting TRBD2. V dropped 8 bases and J dropped 4; count of bases not matched to a gene: 16. The CDR3 covers 16 residues. The germline CDR1 and CDR2 sequences are MDHEN and SYDVKM. Complete variable domain (other parts from reference TRBV28 and TRBJ2-5): DVKVTQSSRYLVKRTGEKVFLECVQDMDHENMFWYRQDPGLGLRLIYFSYDVKMKEKGDIPEGYSVSREKKERFSLILESASTNQTSMYLCASHPSGVGTRETQYFGPGTRLLVL.

CDR3 nucleotides: TGCGCCAGCAGCTTTGGAGGGGAGGCCTATGGCTACACCTTC. This encodes CASSFGGEAYGYTF. This chain links TRBV5-1 with TRBJ1-2; TRBD1 might be the D (5 bases). CDR3 length: 14 residues. V was pared by 2 bases and J by 4 bases, with 12 bases between. Germline V lookup: CDR1 SGHRS, CDR2 YFSETQ.

The rearrangement links TRBV10-3 to TRBJ2-1; unclear D gene. V was shortened by 10 bases and J by 4 bases, with 8 bases between the two germline ends. Germline V lookup: CDR1 ENHRY, CDR2 SYGVKD. CDR3 length: 11 residues. CDR3 amino acids: CATRHYNEQFF. DNA for the CDR3: TGTGCCACCCGACATTACAATGAGCAGTTCTTC.

The rearrangement joins TRBV7-2 to TRBJ2-7; no definite D call. V dropped 5 bases and J dropped 2 bases, with 25 bases sitting between them. Germline CDR1 is SGHTA and CDR2 is FQGNSA. The CDR3 covers 18 residues. CDR3 DNA sequence: TGTGCCAGCAGCCCAACCGAGGTAAGAACGGGTCCGACCTACGAGCAGTACTTC. This sequence encodes CASSPTEVRTGPTYEQYF.

V gene TRBV14 combines with J gene TRBJ2-1, with TRBD2 matching over 9 bases. The CDR3 length is 15 residues. The germline V gene has CDR1 SGHDN and CDR2 FVKESK. The J segment lost 7 bases and the V segment lost 4 bases, leaving 8 bases of the junction unmatched. The CDR3 loop reads CASSRLSGRNNEQFF. DNA of the CDR3: TGTGCCAGCAGCCGCTTAAGCGGGAGGAATAATGAGCAGTTCTTC.

The chain has TRBV21-1 and TRBJ1-2; the D segment call TRBD1 is taken from the table without a DNA check. TRBV21-1 is tagged as a pseudogene. The CDR3 totals 15 residues. This CDR3 is CASSTSGTPSFGYTF. CDR3 sequence (DNA): TGTGCCAGCAGCACCTCCGGGACACCAAGCTTTGGCTACACCTTC.

The chain joins TRBV6-1 to TRBJ2-3; no clear D gene. The CDR3 has 14 residues. Germline lookup yields CDR1 MNHNS and CDR2 SASEGT. V lost 7 bases, J lost 4 bases, and 15 bases lay in between. The CDR3 bases are TGTGCCAGCAAAATCGGCGGTTGGGCAGATACGCAGTATTTT. Its translation: CASKIGGWADTQYF.

The J gene is TRBJ2-1, the V gene TRBV7-9; a weak D match, TRBD2 (5 bases). Germline CDR1 reads SEHNR; CDR2 reads FQNEAQ (reference sequence). The CDR3 totals 15 residues. Trimming removed 5 bases from V and 2 bases from J, with 13 bases in between. The CDR3 region is CASSHGVSAYNEQFF. In DNA, the CDR3 is TGTGCCAGCAGCCACGGGGTTAGCGCCTACAATGAGCAGTTCTTC. Full variable domain (outside the CDR3, taken from reference TRBV7-9 and TRBJ2-1): DTGVSQNPRHKITKRGQNVTFRCDPISEHNRLYWYRQTLGQGPEFLTYFQNEAQLEKSRLLSDRFSAERPKGSFSTLEIQRTEQGDSAMYLCASSHGVSAYNEQFFGPGTRLTVL.

The chain links TRBV9 to TRBJ1-1; D perhaps matches TRBD1 (5 bases). Trimming pared 0 bases from V and 4 bases from J, leaving 19 bases between. This CDR3 is built from 17 residues. From germline, CDR1 is SGDLS and CDR2 YYNGEE. The CDR3 reads CASSVDLPSGVVTEAFF. For the CDR3, the DNA is TGTGCCAGCAGCGTAGATCTCCCATCGGGGGTAGTCACTGAAGCTTTCTTT.

This clone was counted only a few times. The chain carries TRBV6-1 and TRBJ2-7; D ambiguous. This CDR3 contains 15 residues. Per germline, CDR1 MNHNS and CDR2 SASEGT. Trimming stripped 1 base from V and 2 bases from J, with 12 bases between. CDR3 sequence reads: CASSEGFRSAYEQYF. The CDR3 coding sequence is TGTGCCAGCAGTGAAGGGTTCAGGTCAGCCTACGAGCAGTACTTC.

This clone was found once. V and J are TRBV9 and TRBJ2-3; 13 nucleotides align to TRBD2. This CDR3 has 19 amino acids. Trimming took 3 bases from V and 2 from J; bases not matched to a gene: 12. Germline V gene sequence: CDR1 SGDLS, CDR2 YYNGEE. The CDR3 is CASSEYGTSGVETTDTQYF. The CDR3 DNA is TGTGCCAGCAGCGAATACGGGACTAGCGGGGTAGAAACCACAGATACGCAGTATTTT.

The chain employs TRBV7-2 and TRBJ2-7; tentatively, D is TRBD1 (7 bases). The CDR3 length is 19 residues. CDR1 is SGHTA, CDR2 FQGNSA, per germline. V was pared by 1 base and J by 5 bases, with 27 bases between. CDR3 loop: CASSLERGGWAGGSHEQYF. In DNA form, the CDR3 reads TGTGCCAGCAGCTTAGAACGAGGGGGGTGGGCAGGGGGATCCCACGAGCAGTACTTC.

The chain links TRBV11-3 to TRBJ2-5; a weak D match, TRBD1 (8 bases). The CDR3 extends over 16 amino acids. V dropped 1 base and J dropped 3 bases, with 15 bases sitting between them. Per the germline V gene, CDR1 is SGHNT and CDR2 is YENEEA. The CDR3 DNA reads TGTGCCAGCAGCTTAGGGACAGGGCTAGCGGAAGAGACCCAGTACTTC. This sequence encodes CASSLGTGLAEETQYF.

Points on this clone: The sample has other DNA sequences that encode this CDR3 too. This chain links TRBV7-2 with TRBJ1-2; D not resolved. Between the trimmed V and J ends, which lost 1 base and 5 bases, there was a span of 5 bases. The CDR3 has 12 amino acids. CDR1 is SGHTA and CDR2 is FQGNSA in the germline V gene. CDR3 loop: CASSLGLYGYTF. The CDR3 nucleotides read TGTGCCAGCAGCTTAGGACTATATGGCTACACCTTC.

The rearrangement joins TRBV4-3 to TRBJ2-7; TRBD1 is a possible D gene (6 bases). Deletions cut 1 base from V and 6 bases from J, with 19 bases between. The CDR3 is 16 amino acids. Germline CDR1 LGHNA, CDR2 YSLEER. The CDR3 loop is CASSQVSASGGPEQYF. Here the CDR3 DNA reads TGCGCCAGCAGCCAAGTATCGGCCTCTGGGGGCCCCGAGCAGTACTTC.

The chain couples TRBV6-5 to TRBJ2-5; TRBD2 is a possible D gene (6 bases). The CDR3 covers 16 residues. Germline V gene sequence: CDR1 MNHEY, CDR2 SVGAGI. V was shortened by 4 bases and J by 5 bases, with 20 bases between the two germline ends. CDR3 in DNA: TGTGCCAGCAGTTTAAGACGGTCGGCGGGACTGGAGACCCAGTACTTC. Translated: CASSLRRSAGLETQYF.

This clone was recorded a few times. The V and J genes are TRBV9 and TRBJ2-1; D is possibly TRBD1 (6 bases). Germline V lookup: CDR1 SGDLS, CDR2 YYNGEE. The CDR3 spans 17 residues. V shed 3 bases and J shed 8 bases, with 24 bases lying between them. The CDR3 bases are TGTGCCAGCAGCGGGACTGGACAGCCGATGAACTTGGATGAGCAGTTCTTC. Translated, it gives CASSGTGQPMNLDEQFF.

The gene calls are TRBV6-6 and TRBJ2-2, with D perhaps matching TRBD2 (5 bases). Germline V CDR1 and CDR2: MNHNY, SVGAGI (reference sequence). V lost 6 bases to trimming and J lost 5 bases, with 10 bases between them. This CDR3 is built from 13 residues. The CDR3 DNA reads TGTGCCAGCAGCTTTACTAGGACCGGGGAGCTGTTTTTT. Protein: CASSFTRTGELFF.

The chain employs TRBV19 and TRBJ2-5; a possible D gene is TRBD2 (5 bases). V lost 1 base and J 9 bases, leaving 24 bases between the germline ends. CDR1 and CDR2 (germline): LNHDA, SQIVND (reference sequence). This CDR3 is built from 17 residues. The CDR3 protein is CASSIGGAARSLSAQYF. In DNA form, the CDR3 reads TGTGCCAGTAGTATAGGGGGAGCGGCTAGGTCTCTGTCAGCCCAGTACTTC.

The genes are TRBV18 and TRBJ2-3, with D possibly TRBD2 on 5 matching bases. The germline V and J ends were trimmed by 1 base and 1 base, with 9 bases remaining between them. There are 15 residues in the CDR3. Germline V gene data show CDR1 as KGHSH and CDR2 as LQKENI. CDR3 bases: TGTGCCAGCTCACCACGGCCCGGGGGCACAGATACGCAGTATTTT. Translation gives CASSPRPGGTDTQYF.

This chain connects TRBV29-1 to TRBJ2-1; no firm D call. Trimming took off 7 bases at V and 8 bases at J, with 12 bases between the two ends. Germline V gene lookup returns CDR1 SQVTM and CDR2 ANQGSEA. This CDR3 has 11 amino acids. CDR3: CSARVSDEQFF. CDR3 in DNA: TGCAGCGCACGGGTTTCGGATGAGCAGTTCTTC.

The chain carries TRBV10-3 and TRBJ2-3; 11 nucleotides align to TRBD2. V shed 3 bases, J shed 6 bases, and the junction held 14 bases outside the gene matches. CDR1 ENHRY and CDR2 SYGVKD come from the germline V gene. The CDR3 length is 18 residues. CDR3: CAISDGLAGGARQDTQYF. The CDR3 region has the DNA TGTGCCATCAGTGACGGGCTAGCGGGAGGAGCCCGCCAGGATACGCAGTATTTT.

The chain is built from TRBV5-1 and TRBJ2-7; 12 nucleotides agree with TRBD2. Germline CDR1 SGHRS, CDR2 YFSETQ. V shed 4 bases, J shed 7 bases, and the junction held 3 bases outside the gene matches. The CDR3 covers 13 residues. CDR3 in DNA: TGCGCCAGCAGCCTGGGACTAGCGGGTGAGCAGTACTTC. Translated: CASSLGLAGEQYF.

The V and J genes are TRBV6-5 and TRBJ1-2; 7 bases line up with TRBD1. CDR3 length: 14 amino acids. CDR1 is MNHEY and CDR2 is SVGAGI in the germline V gene. With V trimmed by 5 bases and J by 3 bases, 6 bases remained unmatched. CDR3 in DNA: TGTGCCAGCAGTCGGACAGGTTCGGACTATGGCTACACCTTC. Encoded protein: CASSRTGSDYGYTF.

The chain carries TRBV19 and TRBJ1-5; no reliable D call. The germline V gene has CDR1 LNHDA and CDR2 SQIVND (reference sequence). The CDR3 loop spans 15 amino acids. V was trimmed by 5 bases and J by 4 bases, leaving 15 bases between them. The CDR3 here is CASSLGPRLNQPQHF. The CDR3 nucleotides read TGTGCCAGTAGTTTGGGCCCCCGCCTAAATCAGCCCCAGCATTTT.